This T cell receptor (beta chain) was obtained from a study of cytomegalovirus exposure and HLA in healthy donors. PCR involved 60 Vbeta and 13 Jbeta primers. Profiling relied on immunoSEQ multiplex PCR, and the TCRdb table lists in-frame clones only, not all of them. The data contain roughly 100,000 clones, under 85% of them seen just once; the ten biggest clones take up roughly 1.3%. Whole-study results and caveats: In a later analysis, several top co-occurrence clusters appeared linked to parvovirus B19, influenza, CMV and Epstein-Barr virus. Earlier analysis found most TCR beta V segments productive about 90% or about 30% of the time.

Of note for this clone: The antigen is unknown.

The sample was PBMCs. The sequence was obtained from a man aged 40-49 years in good health and CMV-seronegative.

The CDR3: CASSRDRGSYEQYF. The CDR3 nucleotides read TGTGCCAGCAGCCGGGACAGGGGATCCTACGAGCAGTACTTC. The rearrangement joins TRBV6-5 to TRBJ2-7; 10 bases line up with TRBD1. CDR3 length: 14 residues. Trimming at V came to 6 bases and at J to 1 base, leaving 3 bases not matched to a gene. The germline V gene has CDR1 MNHEY and CDR2 SVGAGI.